This T cell receptor beta chain was identified during a study of T cell clones after liver transplantation. Study context: TCRbeta sequencing after a pre-transplant mixed lymphocyte reaction identified graft-donor-reactive clones, later tracked in post-transplant blood. Samples came pre-transplant, pre-randomization before withdrawal, and post-randomization after withdrawal ended.

Profiled with immunoSEQ multiplex PCR; TCRdb holds only in-frame clones, not every one. This sample has roughly 55,000 clones, with roughly 80% found just once. Between the trimmed V and J ends, which lost 1 base and 0 bases, there was a span of 7 bases. This CDR3 has 15 amino acids. The germline V gene has CDR1 SEHNR and CDR2 FQNEAQ (reference sequence). Points on this clone: Its antigen is currently unknown.

General study points: Donor-reactive sequences fell more than third party-reactive ones, suggesting partial deletion.

The receptor was isolated from a human donor who received a liver transplant. V and J are TRBV7-9 and TRBJ1-3; D gene ambiguous. Sequenced here: CD4+ T cells from blood, sampled before liver transplant. This chain's CDR3 is CASSLEVSSGNTIYF. The CDR3, as DNA: TGTGCCAGCAGCTTAGAAGTCAGCTCTGGAAACACCATATATTTT. Variable domain in full (rest from reference TRBV7-9 and TRBJ1-3): DTGVSQNPRHKITKRGQNVTFRCDPISEHNRLYWYRQTLGQGPEFLTYFQNEAQLEKSRLLSDRFSAERPKGSFSTLEIQRTEQGDSAMYLCASSLEVSSGNTIYFGEGSWLTVV.